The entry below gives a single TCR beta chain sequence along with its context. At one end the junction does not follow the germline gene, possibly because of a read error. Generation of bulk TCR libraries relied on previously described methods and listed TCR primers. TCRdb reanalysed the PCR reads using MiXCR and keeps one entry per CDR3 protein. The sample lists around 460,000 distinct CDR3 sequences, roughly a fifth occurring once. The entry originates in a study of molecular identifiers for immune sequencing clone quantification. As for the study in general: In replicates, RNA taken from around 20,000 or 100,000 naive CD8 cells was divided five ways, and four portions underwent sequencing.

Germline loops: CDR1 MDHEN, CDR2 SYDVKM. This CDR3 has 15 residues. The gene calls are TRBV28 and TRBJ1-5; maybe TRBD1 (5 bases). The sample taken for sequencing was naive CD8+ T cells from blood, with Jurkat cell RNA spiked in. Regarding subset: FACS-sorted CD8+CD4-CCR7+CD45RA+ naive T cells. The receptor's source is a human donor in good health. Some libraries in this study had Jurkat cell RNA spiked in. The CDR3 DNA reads TGTGCCAGCGGTTTAAGGGCGAGGGACGATCAGCCCCAGCATTTT. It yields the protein CASGLRARDDQPQHF.